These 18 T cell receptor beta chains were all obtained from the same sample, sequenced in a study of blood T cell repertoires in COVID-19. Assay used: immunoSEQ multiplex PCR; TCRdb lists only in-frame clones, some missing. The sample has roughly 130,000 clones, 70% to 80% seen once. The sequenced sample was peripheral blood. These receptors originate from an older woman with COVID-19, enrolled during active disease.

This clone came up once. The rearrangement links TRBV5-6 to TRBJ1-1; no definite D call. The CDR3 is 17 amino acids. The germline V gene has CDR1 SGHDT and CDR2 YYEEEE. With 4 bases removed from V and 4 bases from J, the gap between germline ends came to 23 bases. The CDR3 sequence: CASSHNRWTARGTEAFF. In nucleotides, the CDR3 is TGTGCCAGCAGCCATAATCGATGGACTGCCCGTGGCACTGAAGCTTTCTTT.

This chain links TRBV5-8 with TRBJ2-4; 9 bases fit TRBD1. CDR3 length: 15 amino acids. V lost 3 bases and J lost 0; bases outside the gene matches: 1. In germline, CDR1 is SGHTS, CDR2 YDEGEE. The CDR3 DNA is TGTGCCAGCAGCTGGGGACAGGGAGCCAAAAACATTCAGTACTTC. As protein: CASSWGQGAKNIQYF.

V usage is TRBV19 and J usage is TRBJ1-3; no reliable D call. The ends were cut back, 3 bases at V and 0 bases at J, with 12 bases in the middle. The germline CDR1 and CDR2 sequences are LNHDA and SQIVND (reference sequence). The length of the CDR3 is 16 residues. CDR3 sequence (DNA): TGTGCCAGTAGTATCTCAGACACCACCTCTGGAAACACCATATATTTT. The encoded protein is CASSISDTTSGNTIYF.

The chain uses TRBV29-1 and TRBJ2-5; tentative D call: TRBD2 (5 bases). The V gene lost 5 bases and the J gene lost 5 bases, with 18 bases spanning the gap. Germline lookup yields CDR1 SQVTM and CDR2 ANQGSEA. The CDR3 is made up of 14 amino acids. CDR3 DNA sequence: TGCAGCGTTAAAACTCCCAGGTCGGGGGAGACCCAGTACTTC. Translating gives CSVKTPRSGETQYF.

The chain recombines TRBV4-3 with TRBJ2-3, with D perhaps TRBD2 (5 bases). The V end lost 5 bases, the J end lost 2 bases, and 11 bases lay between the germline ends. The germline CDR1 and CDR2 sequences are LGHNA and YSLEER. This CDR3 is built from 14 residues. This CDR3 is CASSTSGYTDTQYF. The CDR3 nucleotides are TGCGCCAGCAGCACCAGCGGATACACAGATACGCAGTATTTT.

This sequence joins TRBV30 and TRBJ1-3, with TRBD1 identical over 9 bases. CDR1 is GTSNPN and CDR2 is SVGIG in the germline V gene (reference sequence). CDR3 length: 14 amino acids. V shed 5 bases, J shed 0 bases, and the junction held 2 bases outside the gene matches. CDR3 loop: CAWGTGSSGNTIYF. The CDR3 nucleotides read TGTGCCTGGGGGACAGGGAGCTCTGGAAACACCATATATTTT.

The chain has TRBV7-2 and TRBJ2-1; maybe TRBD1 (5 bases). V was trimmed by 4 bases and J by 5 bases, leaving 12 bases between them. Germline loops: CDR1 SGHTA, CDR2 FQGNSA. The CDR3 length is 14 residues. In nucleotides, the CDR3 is TGTGCCAGCAGCTCCAAGGGGCGGCACAATGAGCAGTTCTTC. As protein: CASSSKGRHNEQFF.

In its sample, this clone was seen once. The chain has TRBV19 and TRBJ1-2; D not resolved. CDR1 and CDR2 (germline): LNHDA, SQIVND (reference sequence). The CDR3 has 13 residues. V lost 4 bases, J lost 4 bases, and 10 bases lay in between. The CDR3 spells CASSTDWSYGYTF. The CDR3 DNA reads TGTGCCAGTAGTACCGACTGGAGCTATGGCTACACCTTC.

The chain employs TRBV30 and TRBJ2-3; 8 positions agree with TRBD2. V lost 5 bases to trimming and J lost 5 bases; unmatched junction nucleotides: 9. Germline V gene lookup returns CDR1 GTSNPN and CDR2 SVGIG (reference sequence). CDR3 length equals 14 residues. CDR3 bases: TGTGCCTGGTCTGGCGGGGGGTGGGGAGATACGCAGTATTTT. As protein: CAWSGGGWGDTQYF.

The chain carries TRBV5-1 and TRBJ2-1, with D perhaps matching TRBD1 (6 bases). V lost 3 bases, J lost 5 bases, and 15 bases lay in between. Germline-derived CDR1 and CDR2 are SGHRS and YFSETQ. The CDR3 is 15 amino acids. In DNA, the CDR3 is TGCGCCAGCAGCTCGACAGGACGCATTAACAATGAGCAGTTCTTC. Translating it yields CASSSTGRINNEQFF.

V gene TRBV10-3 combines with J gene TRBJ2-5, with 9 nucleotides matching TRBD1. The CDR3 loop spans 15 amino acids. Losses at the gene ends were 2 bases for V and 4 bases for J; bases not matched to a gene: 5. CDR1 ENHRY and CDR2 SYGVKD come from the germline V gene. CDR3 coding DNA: TGTGCCATCAGTGAGGTACAGGGGGCAGGAGAGACCCAGTACTTC. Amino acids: CAISEVQGAGETQYF.

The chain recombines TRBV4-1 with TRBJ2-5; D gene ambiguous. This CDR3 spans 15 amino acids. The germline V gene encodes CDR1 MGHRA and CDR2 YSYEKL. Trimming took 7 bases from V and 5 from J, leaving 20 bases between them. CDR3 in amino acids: CASTEASLSWETQYF. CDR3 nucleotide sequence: TGCGCCAGCACGGAAGCGTCTCTCTCTTGGGAGACCCAGTACTTC.

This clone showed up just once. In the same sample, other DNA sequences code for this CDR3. Here the CDR3 reads CASSPSPGNYGYTF. CDR3 nucleotide sequence: TGCGCCAGCAGCCCCTCCCCGGGGAACTATGGCTACACCTTC. The V gene is TRBV5-1, the J gene TRBJ1-2, with D unclear. The germline V gene encodes CDR1 SGHRS and CDR2 YFSETQ. The CDR3 covers 14 residues. The V and J ends lost 4 bases and 2 bases respectively, with 12 bases between them.

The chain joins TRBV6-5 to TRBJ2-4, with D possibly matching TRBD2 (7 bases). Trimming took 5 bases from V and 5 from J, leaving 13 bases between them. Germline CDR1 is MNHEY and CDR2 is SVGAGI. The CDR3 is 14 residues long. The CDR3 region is CASSRGGSQNIQYF. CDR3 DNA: TGTGCCAGCAGTAGGGGGGGATCTCAAAACATTCAGTACTTC.

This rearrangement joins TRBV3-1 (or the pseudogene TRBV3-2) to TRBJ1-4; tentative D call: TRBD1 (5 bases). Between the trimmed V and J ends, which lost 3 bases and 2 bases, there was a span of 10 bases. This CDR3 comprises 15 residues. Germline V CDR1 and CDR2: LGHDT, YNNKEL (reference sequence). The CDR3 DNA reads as TGTGCCAGCAGCCACCAGGGTTTCACTAATGAAAAACTGTTTTTT. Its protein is CASSHQGFTNEKLFF.

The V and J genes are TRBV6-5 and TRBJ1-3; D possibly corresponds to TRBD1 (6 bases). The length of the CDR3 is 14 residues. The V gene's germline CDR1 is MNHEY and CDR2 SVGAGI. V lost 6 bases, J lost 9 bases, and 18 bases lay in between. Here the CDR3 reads CASSQGTMRLTIYF. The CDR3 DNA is TGTGCCAGCAGCCAGGGGACAATGCGGCTCACCATATATTTT.

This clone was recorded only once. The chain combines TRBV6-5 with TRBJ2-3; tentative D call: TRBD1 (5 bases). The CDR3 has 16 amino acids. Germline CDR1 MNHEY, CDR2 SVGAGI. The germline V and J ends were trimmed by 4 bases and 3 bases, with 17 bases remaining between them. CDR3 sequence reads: CASSSSKGKGTDTQYF. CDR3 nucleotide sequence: TGTGCCAGCAGTTCATCGAAAGGGAAGGGGACAGATACGCAGTATTTT.

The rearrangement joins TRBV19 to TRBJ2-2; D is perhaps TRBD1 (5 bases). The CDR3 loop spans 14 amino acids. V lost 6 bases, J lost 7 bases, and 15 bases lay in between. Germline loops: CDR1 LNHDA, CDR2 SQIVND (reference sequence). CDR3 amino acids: CASRSGNNGGELFF. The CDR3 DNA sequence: TGTGCCAGTAGGTCAGGGAACAACGGCGGGGAGCTGTTTTTT.